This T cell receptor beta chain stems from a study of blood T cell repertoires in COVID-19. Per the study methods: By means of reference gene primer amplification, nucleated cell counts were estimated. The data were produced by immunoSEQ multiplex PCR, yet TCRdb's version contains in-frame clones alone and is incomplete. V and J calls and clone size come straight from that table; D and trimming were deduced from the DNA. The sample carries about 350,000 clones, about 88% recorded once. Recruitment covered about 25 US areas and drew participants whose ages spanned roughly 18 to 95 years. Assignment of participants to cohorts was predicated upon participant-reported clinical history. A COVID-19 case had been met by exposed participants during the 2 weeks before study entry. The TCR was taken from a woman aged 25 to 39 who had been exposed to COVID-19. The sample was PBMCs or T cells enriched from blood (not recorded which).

The CDR3 sequence: CASSQDTPLRDDYSTDTQYF. As DNA, the CDR3 is TGTGCCAGCAGCCAGGATACCCCCTTGCGGGATGACTATAGCACAGATACGCAGTATTTT. The V call is TRBV4-2, the J call TRBJ2-3; possible D gene TRBD2, 6 bases. CDR1 and CDR2 (germline): LGHNA, YNFKEQ. Trimming took off 3 bases at V and 0 bases at J, with 25 bases between the two ends. CDR3 length: 20 amino acids.